There are a few counts of the clone carrying this T cell receptor (beta chain). This record belongs to a study of OX40 agonist ivuxolimab in advanced cancers. Study-wide background: In three patients, partial responses were observed, one with hepatocellular carcinoma and two with cutaneous melanoma.

TCRdb keeps only in-frame clones here, not all; method: immunoSEQ multiplex PCR. The data hold 17,000 or so clones, with about four fifths observed a single time. The clonotype originates from an adult with an advanced solid tumor such as melanoma, head and neck, liver or kidney cancer. Sequencing was performed on CD4+ or CD8+ T cells sorted from blood, taken in a trial of the OX40 agonist ivuxolimab.

The DNA for the CDR3 is TGCGCCAGCAGCCAAGGAGTAGGGCGAGCTAACTATGGCTACACCTTC. Amino acids: CASSQGVGRANYGYTF. The rearrangement links TRBV4-1 to TRBJ1-2; D is unresolved. V gave up 1 base and J gave up 0 bases, with 12 bases separating them. CDR3 length: 16 amino acids. Germline CDR1 and CDR2: MGHRA and YSYEKL.